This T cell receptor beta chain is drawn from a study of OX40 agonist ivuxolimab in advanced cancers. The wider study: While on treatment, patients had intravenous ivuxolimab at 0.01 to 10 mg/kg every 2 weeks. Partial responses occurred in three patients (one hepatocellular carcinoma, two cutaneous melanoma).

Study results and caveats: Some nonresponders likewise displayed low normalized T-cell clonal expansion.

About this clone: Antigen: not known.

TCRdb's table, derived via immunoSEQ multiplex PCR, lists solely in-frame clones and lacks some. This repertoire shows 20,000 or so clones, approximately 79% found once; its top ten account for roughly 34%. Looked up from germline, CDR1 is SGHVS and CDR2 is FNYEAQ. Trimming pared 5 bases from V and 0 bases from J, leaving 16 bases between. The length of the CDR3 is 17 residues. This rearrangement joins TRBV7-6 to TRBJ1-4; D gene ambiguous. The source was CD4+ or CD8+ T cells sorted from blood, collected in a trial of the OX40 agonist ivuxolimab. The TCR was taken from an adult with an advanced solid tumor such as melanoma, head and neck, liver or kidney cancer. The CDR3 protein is CASSPTYYTATNEKLFF. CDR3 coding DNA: TGTGCCAGCAGCCCTACCTACTACACGGCAACTAATGAAAAACTGTTTTTT.